The present T cell receptor (beta chain) was sequenced within a study of cytomegalovirus exposure and HLA in healthy donors (dated by TCRdb to about 2017). Study-wide context: According to a later analysis, the 120 or so validation repertoires were produced on the same platform as the 680 or so repertoires of the first cohort. The study aimed to test whether cataloging public T cell receptors could reveal signatures of past pathogen exposure. Besides the first cohort of roughly 640 subjects, a separate validation cohort made up of 95 to 150 different subjects was used. To predict cytomegalovirus infection status, the study combined high-throughput TCR immunosequencing, statistical association of individual TCRs with disease status, and machine learning.

The paper as a whole reports these results and caveats: In both the original and validation cohorts, the classifier was reported to diagnose cytomegalovirus status with high specificity and sensitivity. A total of 150 to 200 TCR beta chains were listed by the study as associated with cytomegalovirus. A later analysis lacked HLA typing for the validation cohort, so it scored co-occurrence in that cohort across all 120 or so repertoires. While some public TCRs were present in many individuals, most TCR sequences turned up only very rarely across donors. In vitro tests confirmed that a few of the cytomegalovirus-associated TCR beta chains recognize cytomegalovirus antigens. Of the cluster scores, roughly 95% were above 0 in a later analysis, which found that TCRs clustered in the first cohort also tended to co-occur in the roughly 130 validation repertoires. It was suggested by the authors that the approach could potentially be generalized to other disease states and immunological phenotypes.

Worth noting for this clone: It lacks a known antigen. Base qualities are not recorded, but no much larger clone differs from it by a single base.

Ends trimmed: V by 2 bases, J by 7 bases; bases unmatched to a gene: 12. The CDR3 holds 16 amino acids from the cysteine to the phenylalanine. Only the CDR3 DNA is retained, 48 bases long and in frame from the first base. Taken from the germline V gene, the CDR1 and CDR2 loops are MNHNS and SASEGT. The donors were included in the validation cohort of roughly 120 subjects, a group kept apart from the approximately 700-subject first cohort. Libraries were built with the immunoSEQ multiplex PCR assay. The published analysis was carried out like this. A statistical classification framework was developed to diagnose cytomegalovirus status using the catalog of TCR beta chain sequences. TCRdb obtained this table from immuneACCESS and retained in-frame rearrangements with V and J assigned. These tables miss some clones; where compared with another copy, unresolved V genes account for less than half of the shortfall, and the remainder is unexplained. V and J calls and clone size are copied from that table; D and trimming were computed from the DNA. The sample table records around 80,000 clones; around 96% of these occur just once. The ten largest make up about 1.3% of the sample.

The chain joins TRBV6-1 to TRBJ2-3, and TRBD2 aligns with 7 junction nucleotides. The specimen sequenced was PBMCs. This clonotype was obtained from a young woman in good health and CMV-seronegative. The nucleotide sequence is given as TGTGCCAGCAGTGAATCGCACGCTAGCGGAACGTATACGCAGTATTTT. This is translated as CASSESHASGTYTQYF.